This T cell receptor beta chain was sequenced during a study of human T cells and chemical hapten exposure (dated by TCRdb to the early 2020s). With regard to the full study: For sensitization, 2% DPC in acetone was applied to a 2 cm by 2 cm area of upper inner arm skin. Patients additionally received weekly therapeutic DPC doses to the scalp throughout the roughly 23-week study period. Patch tests used Finn chambers with 0.01% DPC on the upper back, scored after 6 days by International Contact Dermatitis Research Group standards. Alopecia areata with under or over 50% scalp involvement, alopecia totalis and alopecia universalis were represented in the patient cohort, which was mostly female. Libraries were pooled for sequencing, and variation in per-sample TCR yields was attributed mainly to small differences in library volumes within the pool. The study tracked peripheral blood TCR repertoire changes in vivo during primary and secondary sensitization to the hapten diphenylcyclopropenone (DPC) in alopecia patients. Patient blood was sampled pre-sensitization (week 0) and at 2, 6 and about 24 weeks after DPC sensitization. Blood for TCR sequencing was provided by twenty-nine alopecia patients at one to four time points (pre-sensitization, 2, 6 and 24 weeks). Overall results and qualifications from the work: DPC sensitization did not change the number of TCRs with a frequency above 1 in 1000, and there was no evidence of changes in global repertoire structure. All patients had alopecia, a presumed autoimmune disease, so their immune response might differ from that of healthy individuals. The number of PT1 expanded TCRs positively correlated with patch test score, significant at thresholds 8, 16 and 32 but not 4. After repeated subsampling, the strength of the expansion versus patch-test correlation and the threshold at which it became significant changed. Compared with pre-sensitization or healthy control sets, expanded TCRs formed significantly more large CDR3 similarity clusters, which is consistent with antigen-driven responses.

Relative to its sample, this clonotype is medium-sized (0.01 to 0.1%). Its antigen is still unknown. No base-level quality is on record; no much larger clone is a single base apart. The time point label corresponds to: patch test 1, 2 weeks after DPC sensitization. This specimen's treatment or condition label, interpreted: therapeutic diphenylcyclopropenone sensitization with weekly scalp DPC. At each patch-test visit, blood was drawn before the patch test was applied. Patients were eligible if aged 18 to 70, diagnosed with alopecia and judged suitable for DPC therapy, and pregnant patients were excluded. Total RNA was isolated from unfractionated whole blood collected in Tempus Blood RNA tubes. Library generation was performed with RACE. Data came from a NextSeq 500. During library preparation, unique molecular identifiers were attached to individual cDNA molecules so that TCRs could be counted quantitatively and reproducibly. For every blood RNA sample, sequencing covered both the TCR alpha and TCR beta chains. As for the original processing: A median of about 87,000 TCRs per sample was observed, with a range of about 20,000 to 750,000. V, J and CDR3 annotation of the TCR reads was carried out using the Decombinator software suite. Every sample was subsampled to the same number of TCRs (28,000) for the PS versus PT1 abundance plots. Expanded TCRs were defined as absent before sensitization and observed at least eight times at the 2-week time point. The public reads were run again by TCRdb, first through fastp at Q25 and then through MiXCR, and only productive beta chains were kept. Rows matching on CDR3 protein sequence are summarized as one entry with the most common DNA and genes. TCRdb's processing, not the authors' own work, is the source of the V and J calls. The sample records 300,000 to 450,000 distinct CDR3 sequences, approximately 5.1% of which are singletons. The top ten constitute 2% to 2.5% of the sample.

Trimming takes 3 bases from V and 4 bases from J, and the germline ends sit 14 bases apart. The CDR3 sequence holds 15 residues, the cysteine and phenylalanine included. Just CDR3 DNA is preserved here, 45 bases in frame from base 1. The sample consisted of whole blood, taken in connection with sensitization to the hapten diphenylcyclopropenone (DPC). This receptor was taken from a woman between 45 and 65 years old with alopecia areata. Some clones in this sample may be carry-over from other donors' samples. The chain employs TRBV12-3 or TRBV12-4 and TRBJ2-3, with the D gene too uncertain to name. CDR3 sequence: CASSFLDRSPDTQYF. The nucleotide sequence reads TGTGCCAGCAGTTTTTTAGACCGGTCCCCAGATACGCAGTATTTT.